The clone carrying this T cell receptor beta chain has a count of ten or more. Antigen specificity is unknown. This specimen comes from a study of identical twins. Findings and limits, study-wide: Models underestimated TCR alpha sharing (out-of-frame) in monozygotic twins. Cross-sectional statistics, not tracking of the same donors, supported the conclusions.

TCRdb independently ran MiXCR on the 5' RACE reads; one entry per CDR3 protein. The table lists fewer than 550,000 distinct CDR3 sequences, over 11% of them singletons. Healthy Caucasians made up all donors. The CDR3 contains 13 residues. The V and J ends lost 3 bases and 4 bases, in that order; junction bases with no gene match: 1. In germline, CDR1 is KGHSH, CDR2 LQKENI. The same specimen was also included in a second study, on yellow fever vaccine responses in identical twins.

This chain connects TRBV18 to TRBJ2-3, with 7 bases aligning to TRBD1. The origin of this receptor is a woman between 18 and 29 years old in good health. The source material was CD4+ T cells sorted from blood. The CDR3 sequence is CASSPGTADTQYF. In DNA, the CDR3 is TGTGCCAGCTCACCCGGGACAGCAGATACGCAGTATTTT.